Given below is one T cell receptor beta chain in context. Which antigen it targets is not known. No much larger clonotype is one base removed from it; base qualities were not supplied. This sample was included in a study of cytomegalovirus exposure and HLA in healthy donors (dated by TCRdb to about 2017). Study-wide context: According to a later analysis, one platform produced both the roughly 120 validation repertoires and the 666 repertoires of the first cohort. The study was designed to test whether signatures of past pathogen exposure could be identified by cataloging public T cell receptors. In addition to the first cohort of about 650 subjects, a separate validation cohort of 130 or so different subjects was used. The study combined high-throughput TCR immunosequencing, statistical association of individual TCRs with disease status, and machine learning to predict cytomegalovirus infection status.

CDR1 is given as SGHTA and CDR2 as FQGTGA, both from the germline V gene. Trimming accounts for 5 bases at V and 4 bases at J, while the number of junction bases matched to no gene is 5. The CDR3, cysteine through phenylalanine, is 15 amino acids long. Only the CDR3 DNA stays, 45 bases, in frame from base 1. Receptors were amplified or captured by the immunoSEQ multiplex PCR assay. The study's processing was this. A statistical classification framework was developed to diagnose cytomegalovirus status using the catalog of TCR beta chain sequences. The clones in this table, taken by TCRdb from immuneACCESS, are in-frame only. Not every clone is retained; where verified, under half of the shortfall comes from an unresolved V gene, and the cause of the rest is unknown. The V and J calls and clone size were taken over from that table, and D and trimming were inferred from the DNA. This sample is represented by 130,000 or so clones; 89% of them were singletons. 1% to 1.5% of the sample lies in the top ten.

The donors belonged to the validation cohort of around 110 subjects, which was separate from the roughly 670-subject first cohort. Here is what the overall study found, with its caveats: The study gave a list of 150 to 200 TCR beta chains associated with cytomegalovirus. Across donors, most TCR sequences were observed very rarely, whereas some public TCRs were present in many individuals. The classifier was reported to diagnose cytomegalovirus status with high specificity and sensitivity in both the original cohort and the validation cohort. It was suggested by the authors that the approach could potentially be generalized to other disease states and immunological phenotypes. In a later analysis, TCRs clustered in the first cohort were found to also tend to co-occur in the roughly 120 validation repertoires, with about 94% of cluster scores above 0. In vitro tests confirmed that a few of the cytomegalovirus-associated TCR beta chains recognize cytomegalovirus antigens. All 120 or so repertoires were used to score co-occurrence in the validation cohort in a later analysis, because that analysis had no HLA typing for the cohort.

Recombination joined TRBV7-3 with TRBJ2-5; 12 bases in between match TRBD1. The source of this sequence is a young woman in good health and CMV-seronegative. Sequencing input: PBMCs. The nucleotide sequence is given as TGTGCCAGCAGCAGCGGGACAGGGGGCCCAGAGACCCAGTACTTC. Its translation reads: CASSSGTGGPETQYF.